This T cell receptor (beta chain) is from a study of blood T cell repertoires in COVID-19. Study summary: There were acute and convalescent COVID-19 samples, and they came from the United States, Italy and Spain. PBMCs, B-cell-depleted T cells, or T cells were the source of the cDNA or gDNA that made up the material.

The germline CDR1 and CDR2 sequences are LNHDA and SQIVND (reference sequence). With 6 bases removed from V and 5 bases from J, the gap between germline ends came to 13 bases. CDR3 length: 13 residues. Sequencing was performed with immunoSEQ multiplex PCR; in TCRdb, only in-frame clones are kept and a portion is missing. The table shows roughly 250,000 clones, with roughly 86% occurring only once. V and J are TRBV19 and TRBJ1-1, with a tentative D call TRBD1 (5 bases). Sequencing was carried out using PBMCs or T cells enriched from blood (not recorded which). The sequence derives from a woman in her forties or fifties who had recovered from COVID-19. Here the CDR3 reads CASRGGFGTEAFF. In nucleotides, the CDR3 is TGTGCCAGTAGGGGGGGGTTTGGGACTGAAGCTTTCTTT.